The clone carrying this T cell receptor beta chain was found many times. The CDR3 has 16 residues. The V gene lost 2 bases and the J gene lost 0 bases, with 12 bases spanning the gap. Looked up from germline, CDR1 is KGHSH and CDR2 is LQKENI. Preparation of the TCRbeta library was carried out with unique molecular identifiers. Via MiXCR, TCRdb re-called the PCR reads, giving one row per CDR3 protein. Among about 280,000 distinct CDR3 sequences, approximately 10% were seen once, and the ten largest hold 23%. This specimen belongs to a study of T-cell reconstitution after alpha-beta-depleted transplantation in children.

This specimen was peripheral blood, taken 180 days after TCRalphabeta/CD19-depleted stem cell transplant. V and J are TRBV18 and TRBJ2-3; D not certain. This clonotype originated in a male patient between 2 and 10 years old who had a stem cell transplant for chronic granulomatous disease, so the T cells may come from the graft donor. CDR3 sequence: CASSPTVLLSTDTQYF. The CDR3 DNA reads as TGTGCCAGCTCACCAACAGTCCTACTTAGCACAGATACGCAGTATTTT.